The source of this T cell receptor beta chain is a study of CD8 T cells in ankylosing spondylitis. Quantitative barcoded 5'-RACE was used to prepare TCR beta libraries. TCRdb reprocessed the 5' RACE reads with MiXCR, giving one entry per CDR3 protein. Here the sample spans approximately 400,000 distinct CDR3 sequences, 25% to 30% being singletons. Germline values: CDR1 MGHDK, CDR2 SYGVNS. The length of the CDR3 is 16 residues. V lost 3 bases, J lost 4 bases, and 10 bases stayed unmatched. This clonotype was seen a few times. Its antigen is unidentified. General study points: Researchers report that disease-linked clones proved CD8+ and relatively rare in peripheral blood. Some motif variants were previously reported in reactive arthritis synovial fluid and blood. Matched synovial fluid from ankylosing spondylitis patients was reported to be enriched for disease-linked clones. Blood of patients with ankylosing spondylitis appeared to be characterized by a TCR beta motif of roughly eight highly homologous variants.

The receptor was derived from a male donor with ankylosing spondylitis. The chain employs TRBV25-1 and TRBJ1-1; 8 bases match TRBD1. Sequenced material: blood, either unsorted or a sorted T cell fraction (not recorded which). As DNA, the CDR3 is TGTGCCAGCAGTGATCCCCTACAGGGGGTGAGCACTGAAGCTTTCTTT. Protein product: CASSDPLQGVSTEAFF.